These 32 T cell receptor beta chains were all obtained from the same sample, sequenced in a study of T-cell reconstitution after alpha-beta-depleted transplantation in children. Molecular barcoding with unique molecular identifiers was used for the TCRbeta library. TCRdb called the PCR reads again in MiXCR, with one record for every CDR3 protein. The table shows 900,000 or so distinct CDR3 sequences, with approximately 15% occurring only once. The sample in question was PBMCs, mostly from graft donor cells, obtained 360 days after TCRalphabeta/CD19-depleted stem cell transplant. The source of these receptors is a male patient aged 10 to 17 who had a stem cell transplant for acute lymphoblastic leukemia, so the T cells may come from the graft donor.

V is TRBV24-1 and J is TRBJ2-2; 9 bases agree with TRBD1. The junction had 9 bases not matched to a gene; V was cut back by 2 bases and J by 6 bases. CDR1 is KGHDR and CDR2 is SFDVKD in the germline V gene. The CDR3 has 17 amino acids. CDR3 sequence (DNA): TGTGCCACCAGTGATTCGTGGGACAGGGTCGGGGCCGGGGAGCTGTTTTTT. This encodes CATSDSWDRVGAGELFF.

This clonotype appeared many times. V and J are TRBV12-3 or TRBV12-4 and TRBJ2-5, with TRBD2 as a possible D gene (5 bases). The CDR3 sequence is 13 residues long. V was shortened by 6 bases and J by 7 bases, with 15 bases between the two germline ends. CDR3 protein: CASSPRGSGTQYF. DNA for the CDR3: TGTGCCAGCAGCCCGAGAGGGTCCGGGACCCAGTACTTC.

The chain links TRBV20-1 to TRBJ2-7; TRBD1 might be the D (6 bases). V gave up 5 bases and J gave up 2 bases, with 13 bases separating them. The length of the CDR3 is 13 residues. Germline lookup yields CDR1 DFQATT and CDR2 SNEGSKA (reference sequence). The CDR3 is CSASIRTAYEQYF. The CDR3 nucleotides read TGCAGTGCTTCAATAAGGACAGCCTACGAGCAGTACTTC.

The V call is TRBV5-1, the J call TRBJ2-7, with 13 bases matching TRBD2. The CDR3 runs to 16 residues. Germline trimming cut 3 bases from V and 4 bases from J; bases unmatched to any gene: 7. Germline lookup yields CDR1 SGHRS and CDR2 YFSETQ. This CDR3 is CASSSFGTSGIYEQYF. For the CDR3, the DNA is TGCGCCAGCAGCTCGTTCGGGACTAGCGGGATATACGAGCAGTACTTC.

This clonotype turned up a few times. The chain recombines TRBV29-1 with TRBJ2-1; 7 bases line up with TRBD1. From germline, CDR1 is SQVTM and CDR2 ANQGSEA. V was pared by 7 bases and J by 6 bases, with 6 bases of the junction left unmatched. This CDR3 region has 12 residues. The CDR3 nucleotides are TGCAGCGCCCAGGGGGTGGGCAATGAGCAGTTCTTC. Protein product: CSAQGVGNEQFF.

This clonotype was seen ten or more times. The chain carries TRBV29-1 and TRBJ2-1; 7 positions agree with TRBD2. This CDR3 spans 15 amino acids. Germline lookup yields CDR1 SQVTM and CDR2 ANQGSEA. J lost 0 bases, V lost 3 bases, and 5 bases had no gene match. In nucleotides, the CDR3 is TGCAGCGTTGAGGGGGGGGGACCCTCCTACAATGAGCAGTTCTTC. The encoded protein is CSVEGGGPSYNEQFF.

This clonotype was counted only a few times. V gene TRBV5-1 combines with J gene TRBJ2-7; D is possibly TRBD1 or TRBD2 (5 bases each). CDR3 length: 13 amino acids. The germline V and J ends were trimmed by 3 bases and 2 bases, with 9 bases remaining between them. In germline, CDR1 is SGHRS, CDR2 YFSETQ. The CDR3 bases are TGCGCCAGCAGCTGGGGGTCCACCTACGAGCAGTACTTC. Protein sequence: CASSWGSTYEQYF.

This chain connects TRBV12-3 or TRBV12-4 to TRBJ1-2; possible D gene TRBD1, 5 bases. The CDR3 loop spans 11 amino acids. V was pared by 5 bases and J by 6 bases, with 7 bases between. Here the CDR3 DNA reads TGTGCCAGCAGTCGGGGGAATGGCTACACCTTC. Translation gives CASSRGNGYTF.

CDR3 in amino acids: CASSRTALNEKLFF. The CDR3 nucleotides are TGTGCCAGCAGCAGGACAGCGCTGAATGAAAAACTGTTTTTT. The chain carries TRBV6-1 and TRBJ1-4, with a weak D call TRBD1 (6 bases). The CDR3 runs 14 residues. CDR1 and CDR2 (germline): MNHNS, SASEGT. Trimming shortened V by 6 bases and J by 5 bases, and 13 bases separated the two germline ends.

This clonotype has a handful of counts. CDR3 DNA sequence: TGTGCCATCAGTGCGGGGACTAGCTGGTATGAGACCCAGTACTTC. Its protein is CAISAGTSWYETQYF. The chain employs TRBV10-3 and TRBJ2-5, with 9 nucleotides matching TRBD2. CDR3 length: 15 residues. Germline assignment: CDR1 ENHRY and CDR2 SYGVKD. J gave up 5 bases and V 4 bases, and 8 bases lay outside the gene matches.

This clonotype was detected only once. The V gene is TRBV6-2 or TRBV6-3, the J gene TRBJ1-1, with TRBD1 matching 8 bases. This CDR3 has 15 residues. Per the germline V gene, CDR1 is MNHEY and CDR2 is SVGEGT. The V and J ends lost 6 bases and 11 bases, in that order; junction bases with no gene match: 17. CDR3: CASSQPPGGRGEAFF. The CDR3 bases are TGTGCCAGCAGCCAGCCGCCAGGGGGCCGCGGGGAGGCTTTCTTT.

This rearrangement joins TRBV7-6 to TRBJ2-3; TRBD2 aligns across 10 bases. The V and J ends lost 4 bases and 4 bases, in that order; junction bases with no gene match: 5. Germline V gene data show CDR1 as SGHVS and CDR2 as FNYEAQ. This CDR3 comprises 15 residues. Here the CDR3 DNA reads TGTGCCAGCAGCTCCAGAGCGGGAGGGCCAGATACGCAGTATTTT. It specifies CASSSRAGGPDTQYF.

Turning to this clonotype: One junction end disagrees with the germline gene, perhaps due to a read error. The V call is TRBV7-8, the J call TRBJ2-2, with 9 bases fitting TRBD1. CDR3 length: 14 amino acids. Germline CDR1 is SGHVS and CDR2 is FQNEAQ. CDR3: CAGRDRVSTGELFF. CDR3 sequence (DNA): TGTGCCGGCAGGGACAGGGTTTCAACCGGGGAGCTGTTTTTT.

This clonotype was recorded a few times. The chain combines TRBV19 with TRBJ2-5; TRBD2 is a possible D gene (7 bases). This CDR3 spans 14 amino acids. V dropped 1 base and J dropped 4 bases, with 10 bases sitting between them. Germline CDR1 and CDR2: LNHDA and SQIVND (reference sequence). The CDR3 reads CASSIGGGSETQYF. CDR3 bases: TGTGCCAGTAGTATAGGCGGGGGCTCAGAGACCCAGTACTTC.

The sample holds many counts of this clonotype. CDR3 in amino acids: CAISVGADTQYF. CDR3 bases: TGTGCCATCAGTGTGGGGGCTGATACGCAGTATTTT. The chain employs TRBV10-3 and TRBJ2-3; D perhaps matches TRBD1 (6 bases). The V end lost 4 bases, the J end lost 6 bases, and 8 bases lay between the germline ends. CDR3 length: 12 residues. Germline-derived CDR1 and CDR2 are ENHRY and SYGVKD.

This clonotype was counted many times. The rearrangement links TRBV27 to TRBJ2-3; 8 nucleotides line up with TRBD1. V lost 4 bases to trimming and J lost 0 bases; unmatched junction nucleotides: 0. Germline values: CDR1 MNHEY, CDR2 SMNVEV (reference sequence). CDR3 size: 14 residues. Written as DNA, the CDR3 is TGTGCCAGCAGTTGGGACAGGAGCACAGATACGCAGTATTTT. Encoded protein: CASSWDRSTDTQYF.

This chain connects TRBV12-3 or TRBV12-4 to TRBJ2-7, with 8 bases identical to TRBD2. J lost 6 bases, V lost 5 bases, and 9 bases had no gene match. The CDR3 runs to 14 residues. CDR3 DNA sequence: TGTGCCAGCAGTCCGCGGGGGGCGGTCGGCGAGCAGTACTTC. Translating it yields CASSPRGAVGEQYF.

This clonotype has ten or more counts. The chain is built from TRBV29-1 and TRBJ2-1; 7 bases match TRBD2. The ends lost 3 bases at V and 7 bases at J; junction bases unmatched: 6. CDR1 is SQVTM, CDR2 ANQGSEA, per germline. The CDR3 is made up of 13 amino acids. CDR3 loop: CSVEVAGENEQFF. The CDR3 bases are TGCAGCGTTGAGGTAGCGGGTGAGAATGAGCAGTTCTTC.

CDR3 coding DNA: TGCGCCAGCAGCTTGGTGGGGGGAGGGCCGGTCTACGAGCAGTACTTC. Its protein product is CASSLVGGGPVYEQYF. The chain employs TRBV5-1 and TRBJ2-7; TRBD2 aligns across 7 bases. J was trimmed by 3 bases and V by 0 bases; bases with no gene match: 9. Germline assignment: CDR1 SGHRS and CDR2 YFSETQ. The CDR3 is 16 residues long.

CDR3 loop: CASSAKLAGGTDTQYF. The CDR3 coding sequence is TGCGCCAGCAGCGCCAAACTAGCGGGAGGCACAGATACGCAGTATTTT. The chain is built from TRBV5-1 and TRBJ2-3; 11 bases are a match to TRBD2. The CDR3 extends over 16 amino acids. The germline gives CDR1 SGHRS, CDR2 YFSETQ. Germline trimming cut 4 bases from V and 1 base from J; bases unmatched to any gene: 5.

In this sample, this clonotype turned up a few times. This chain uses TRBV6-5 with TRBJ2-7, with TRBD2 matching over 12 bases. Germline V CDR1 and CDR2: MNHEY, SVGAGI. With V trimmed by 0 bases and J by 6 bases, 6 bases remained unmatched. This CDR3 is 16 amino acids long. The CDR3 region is CASSYSGLAGIGEQYF. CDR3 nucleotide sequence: TGTGCCAGCAGTTACTCCGGACTAGCGGGAATCGGCGAGCAGTACTTC.

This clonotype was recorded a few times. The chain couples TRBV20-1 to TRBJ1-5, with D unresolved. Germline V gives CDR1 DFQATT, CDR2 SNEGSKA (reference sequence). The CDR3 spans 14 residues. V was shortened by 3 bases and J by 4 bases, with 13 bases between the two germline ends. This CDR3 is CSASKGVENQPQHF. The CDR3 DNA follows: TGCAGTGCTAGTAAGGGAGTGGAGAATCAGCCCCAGCATTTT.

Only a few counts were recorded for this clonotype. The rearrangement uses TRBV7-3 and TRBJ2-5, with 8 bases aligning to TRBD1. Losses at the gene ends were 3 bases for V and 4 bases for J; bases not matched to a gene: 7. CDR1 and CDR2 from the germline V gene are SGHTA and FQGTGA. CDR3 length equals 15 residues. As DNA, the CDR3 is TGTGCCAGCAGCTTGACCAGGGGGCAGGGAGAGACCCAGTACTTC. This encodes CASSLTRGQGETQYF.

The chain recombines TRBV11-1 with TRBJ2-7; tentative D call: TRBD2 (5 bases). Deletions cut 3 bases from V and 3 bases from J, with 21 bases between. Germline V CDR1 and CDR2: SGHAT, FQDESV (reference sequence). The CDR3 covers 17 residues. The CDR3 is CASSFPMGEPGGYEQYF. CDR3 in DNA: TGTGCCAGCAGCTTTCCCATGGGAGAGCCGGGCGGCTACGAGCAGTACTTC.

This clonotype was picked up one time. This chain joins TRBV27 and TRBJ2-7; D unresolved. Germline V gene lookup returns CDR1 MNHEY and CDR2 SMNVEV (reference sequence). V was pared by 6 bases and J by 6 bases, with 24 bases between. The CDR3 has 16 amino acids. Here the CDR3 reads CASSSRYGPYDIEQYF. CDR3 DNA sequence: TGTGCCAGCAGCTCGCGCTACGGGCCCTACGATATCGAGCAGTACTTC.

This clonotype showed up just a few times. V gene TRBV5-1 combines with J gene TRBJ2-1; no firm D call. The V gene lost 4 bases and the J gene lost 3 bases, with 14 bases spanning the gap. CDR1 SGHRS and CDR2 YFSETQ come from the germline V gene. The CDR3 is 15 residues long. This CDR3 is CASSHRAQRYNEQFF. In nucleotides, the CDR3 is TGCGCCAGCAGCCACCGGGCCCAGCGCTACAATGAGCAGTTCTTC.

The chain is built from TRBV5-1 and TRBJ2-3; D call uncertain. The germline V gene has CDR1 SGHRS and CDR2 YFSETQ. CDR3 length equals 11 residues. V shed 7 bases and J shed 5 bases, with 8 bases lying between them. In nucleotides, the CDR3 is TGCGCCAGCTATATAAAAGATACGCAGTATTTT. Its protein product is CASYIKDTQYF.

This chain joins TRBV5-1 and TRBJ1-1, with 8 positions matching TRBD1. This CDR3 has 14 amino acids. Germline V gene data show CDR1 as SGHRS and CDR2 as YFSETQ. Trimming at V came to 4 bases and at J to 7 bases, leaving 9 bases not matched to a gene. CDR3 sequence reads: CASSVAGGRVEAFF. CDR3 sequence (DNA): TGCGCCAGCAGCGTGGCAGGGGGCCGGGTTGAAGCTTTCTTT.

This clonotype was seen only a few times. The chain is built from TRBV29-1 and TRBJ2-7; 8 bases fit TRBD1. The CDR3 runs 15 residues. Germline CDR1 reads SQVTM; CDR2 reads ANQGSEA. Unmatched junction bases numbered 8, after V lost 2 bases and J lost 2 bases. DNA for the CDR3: TGCAGCGTTGAATATCGGCAGGGGGCAACCTACGAGCAGTACTTC. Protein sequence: CSVEYRQGATYEQYF.

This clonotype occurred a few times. CDR3 bases: TGTGCCAGCAGCCCACGACAGTGGAGGAACACTGAAGCTTTCTTT. It yields the protein CASSPRQWRNTEAFF. The gene calls are TRBV7-9 and TRBJ1-1; TRBD1 is a possible D gene (5 bases). Germline CDR1 reads SEHNR; CDR2 reads FQNEAQ (reference sequence). The CDR3 is 15 amino acids. V dropped 5 bases and J dropped 1 base, with 14 bases sitting between them.

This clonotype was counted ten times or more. The CDR3 protein is CASSFPPYEQYF. DNA of the CDR3: TGTGCCAGCAGTTTCCCACCCTACGAGCAGTACTTC. The V gene is TRBV28, the J gene TRBJ2-7; D ambiguous. The length of the CDR3 is 12 residues. V was shortened by 3 bases and J by 2 bases, with 5 bases between the two germline ends. Germline CDR1 MDHEN, CDR2 SYDVKM. The whole variable domain, remainder taken from reference TRBV28 and TRBJ2-7, is DVKVTQSSRYLVKRTGEKVFLECVQDMDHENMFWYRQDPGLGLRLIYFSYDVKMKEKGDIPEGYSVSREKKERFSLILESASTNQTSMYLCASSFPPYEQYFGPGTRLTVT.

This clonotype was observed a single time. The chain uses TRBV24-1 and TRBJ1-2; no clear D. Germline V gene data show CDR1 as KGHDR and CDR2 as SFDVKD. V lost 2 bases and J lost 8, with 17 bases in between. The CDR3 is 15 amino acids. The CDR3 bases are TGTGCCACCAGTGATTCGTCCGGGGTCCAACTCGGCTACACCTTC. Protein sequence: CATSDSSGVQLGYTF.